Below are 10 T cell receptor beta chains sequenced from a single sample in a study of OX40 agonist ivuxolimab in advanced cancers. Profiled with immunoSEQ multiplex PCR; TCRdb holds only in-frame clones, not every one. The sample includes tens of thousands of clones, around 87% of them seen just once. Specimen: CD4+ or CD8+ T cells sorted from blood, collected in a trial of the OX40 agonist ivuxolimab. The receptors come from an adult with an advanced solid tumor such as melanoma, head and neck, liver or kidney cancer.

The rearrangement joins TRBV6-5 to TRBJ2-7; TRBD1 matches 7 bases. Germline CDR1 reads MNHEY; CDR2 reads SVGAGI. The CDR3 has 14 residues. After removal of 6 bases from V and 9 bases from J, the junction contained 14 bases not matched to a gene. Written as DNA, the CDR3 is TGTGCCAGCAGGAAAGCCGGGACAGCAAACGGGCAGTACTTC. Protein sequence: CASRKAGTANGQYF.

This clone was seen a single time. The chain employs TRBV28 and TRBJ2-1; the D is unclear. The CDR3 loop spans 14 amino acids. CDR1 and CDR2 (germline): MDHEN, SYDVKM. V dropped 0 bases and J dropped 5 bases, with 8 bases sitting between them. In nucleotides, the CDR3 is TGTGCCAGCAGTTTATGGCCTCTGAACAATGAGCAGTTCTTC. This encodes CASSLWPLNNEQFF.

This chain uses TRBV29-1 with TRBJ2-2; TRBD1 agrees at 9 bases. The CDR3 consists of 14 residues. With V trimmed by 7 bases and J by 2 bases, 5 bases remained unmatched. CDR1 SQVTM and CDR2 ANQGSEA come from the germline V gene. For the CDR3, the DNA is TGCAGCGCTCACAGGGGGCGCAACACCGGGGAGCTGTTTTTT. Protein sequence: CSAHRGRNTGELFF.

V usage is TRBV21-1 and J usage is TRBJ2-1; the table's D gene call, TRBD2, was not cross checked with the DNA. TRBV21-1 corresponds to a pseudogene. The CDR3 consists of 14 residues. The CDR3 reads CATISEFSYNEQFF. The CDR3 coding sequence is TGTGCCACCATCTCCGAGTTCTCCTACAATGAGCAGTTCTTC.

The chain employs TRBV6-1 and TRBJ1-2, with unresolved D. CDR1 is MNHNS and CDR2 is SASEGT in the germline V gene. This CDR3 has 14 residues. V dropped 7 bases and J dropped 0 bases, with 12 bases sitting between them. The CDR3 reads CASMPTPTNYGYTF. The CDR3 nucleotides are TGTGCCAGCATGCCGACACCTACTAACTATGGCTACACCTTC.

The chain links TRBV5-8 to TRBJ1-5; D unclear. This CDR3 has 11 amino acids. Between the trimmed V and J ends, which lost 1 base and 5 bases, there was a span of 1 base. Per the germline V gene, CDR1 is SGHTS and CDR2 is YDEGEE. CDR3 coding DNA: TGTGCCAGCAGCTTGCATCAGCCCCAGCATTTT. This translates into CASSLHQPQHF.

The count of this clone is one. The V gene is TRBV11-2, the J gene TRBJ1-5; a weak D match, TRBD1 (5 bases). The CDR3 contains 15 residues. Trimming stripped 0 bases from V and 6 bases from J, with 12 bases between. Germline CDR1 reads SGHAT; CDR2 reads FQNNGV. The CDR3 nucleotides are TGTGCCAGCAGCTTAGATATTCAGGGCCGTCAGCCCCAGCATTTT. This sequence encodes CASSLDIQGRQPQHF.

The chain uses TRBV14 and TRBJ1-1; D is uncertain. The CDR3 spans 15 residues. Germline V lookup: CDR1 SGHDN, CDR2 FVKESK. The V and J ends lost 4 bases and 5 bases respectively, with 17 bases between them. CDR3 coding DNA: TGTGCCAGCAGCCCCGGGCGCGGCCGCCGGACTGAAGCTTTCTTT. Translated, it gives CASSPGRGRRTEAFF.

The chain joins TRBV28 to TRBJ1-4; no reliable D call. The CDR3 is made up of 15 amino acids. Between the trimmed V and J ends, which lost 0 bases and 0 bases, there was a span of 5 bases. The germline gives CDR1 MDHEN, CDR2 SYDVKM. For the CDR3, the DNA is TGTGCCAGCAGTTTATGGGGAGCAACTAATGAAAAACTGTTTTTT. This translates into CASSLWGATNEKLFF.

The rearrangement links TRBV30 to TRBJ2-1; D is unclear. The CDR3 is made up of 13 amino acids. V lost 3 bases and J lost 0, with 6 bases in between. From germline, CDR1 is GTSNPN and CDR2 SVGIG (reference sequence). This CDR3 is CAWSLSSYNEQFF. CDR3 DNA: TGTGCCTGGAGCCTATCCTCCTACAATGAGCAGTTCTTC.